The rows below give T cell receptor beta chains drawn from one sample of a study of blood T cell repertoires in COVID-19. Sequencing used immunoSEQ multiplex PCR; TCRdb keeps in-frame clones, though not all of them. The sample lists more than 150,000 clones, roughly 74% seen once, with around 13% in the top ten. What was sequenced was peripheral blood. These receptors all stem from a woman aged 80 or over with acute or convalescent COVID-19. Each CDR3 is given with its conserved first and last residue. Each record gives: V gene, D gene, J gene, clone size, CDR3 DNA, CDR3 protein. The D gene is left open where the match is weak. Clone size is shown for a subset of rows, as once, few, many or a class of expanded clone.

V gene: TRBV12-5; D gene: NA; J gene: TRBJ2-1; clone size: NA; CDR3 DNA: TGTGCTAGTGGTTTGGGAGGGCTCCCTGAGCAGTTCTTC; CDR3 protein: CASGLGGLPEQFF
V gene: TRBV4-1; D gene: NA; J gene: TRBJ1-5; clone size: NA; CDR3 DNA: TGCGCCAGCAGCCAAAGTGGGGGCGGCAATCAGCCCCAGCATTTT; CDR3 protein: CASSQSGGGNQPQHF
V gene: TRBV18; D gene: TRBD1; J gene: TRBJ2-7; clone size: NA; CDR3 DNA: TGTGCCAGCTCACCAGGGACAGGGGGCTACGAGCAGTACTTC; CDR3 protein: CASSPGTGGYEQYF
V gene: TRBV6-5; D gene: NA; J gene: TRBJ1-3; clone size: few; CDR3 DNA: TGTGCCAGCAGTTACTCGAGAGGAAACACCATATATTTT; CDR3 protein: CASSYSRGNTIYF
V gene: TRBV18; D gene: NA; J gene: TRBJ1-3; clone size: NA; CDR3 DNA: TGTGCCAGCTCACCACCGGGGGGAGCGGGAAACACCATATATTTT; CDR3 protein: CASSPPGGAGNTIYF
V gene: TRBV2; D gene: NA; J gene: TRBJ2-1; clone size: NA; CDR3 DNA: TGTGCCAGCAGTTACTCTGGGGGGAGTTACAATGAGCAGTTCTTC; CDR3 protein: CASSYSGGSYNEQFF
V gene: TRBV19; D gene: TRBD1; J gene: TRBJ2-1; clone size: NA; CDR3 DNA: TGTGCCAGTTCCCGGGACAGGGGCAGTGAGCAGTTCTTC; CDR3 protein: CASSRDRGSEQFF
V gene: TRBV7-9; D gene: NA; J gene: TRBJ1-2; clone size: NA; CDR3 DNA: TGTGCCAGCAGCTTATCCCGAATAGGGGATATTCGTGGCTACACCTTC; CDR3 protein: CASSLSRIGDIRGYTF
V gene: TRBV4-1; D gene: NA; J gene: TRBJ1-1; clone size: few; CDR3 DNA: TGCGCCAGCAGCCCGCCGGGCAGGGTGAACACTGAAGCTTTCTTT; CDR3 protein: CASSPPGRVNTEAFF
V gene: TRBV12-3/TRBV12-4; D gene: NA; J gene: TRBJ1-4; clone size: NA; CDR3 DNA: TGTGCCAGCAGCCCCTCAGGGAACGAAAAACTGTTTTTT; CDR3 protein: CASSPSGNEKLFF
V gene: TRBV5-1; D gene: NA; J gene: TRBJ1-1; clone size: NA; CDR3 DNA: TGCGCCAGCAGCTTGACCACAGCGAACACTGAAGCTTTCTTT; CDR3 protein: CASSLTTANTEAFF
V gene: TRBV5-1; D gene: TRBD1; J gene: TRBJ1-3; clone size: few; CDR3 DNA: TGCGCCAGCAGCTTCGATGGACAGGCTGGAAACACCATATATTTT; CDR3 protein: CASSFDGQAGNTIYF
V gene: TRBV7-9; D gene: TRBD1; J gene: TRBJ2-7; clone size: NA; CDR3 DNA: TGTGCCAGCAGCGGGACAGGTTATACCTACGAGCAGTACTTC; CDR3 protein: CASSGTGYTYEQYF
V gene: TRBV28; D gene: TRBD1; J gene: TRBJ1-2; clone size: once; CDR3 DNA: TGTGCCAGCAGTTTAGCTGGGGACAGCTCAGACGGCTACACCTTC; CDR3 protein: CASSLAGDSSDGYTF
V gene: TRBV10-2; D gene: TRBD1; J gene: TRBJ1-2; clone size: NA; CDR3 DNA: TGCGCCAGCAGGGGGGCGGGACAGGGGGAATATGGCTACACCTTC; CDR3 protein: CASRGAGQGEYGYTF
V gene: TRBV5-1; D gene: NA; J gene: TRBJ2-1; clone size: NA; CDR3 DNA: TGCGCCAGCAGCCCCGGGGGTACTGGATACAATGAGCAGTTCTTC; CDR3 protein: CASSPGGTGYNEQFF
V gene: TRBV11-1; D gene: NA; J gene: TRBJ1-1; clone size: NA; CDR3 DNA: TGTGCCAGCAGCTTCTATCGGGGGAACACTGAAGCTTTCTTT; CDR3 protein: CASSFYRGNTEAFF
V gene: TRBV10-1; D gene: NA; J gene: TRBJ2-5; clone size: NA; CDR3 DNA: TGCGCCAGCAGTGAGGGAGGCTACAGGGACGCCTTCCAAGAGACCCAGTACTTC; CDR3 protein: CASSEGGYRDAFQETQYF
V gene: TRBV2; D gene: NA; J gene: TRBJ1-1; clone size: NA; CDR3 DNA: TGTGCCAGCAGACGGGACATGAACACTGAAGCTTTCTTT; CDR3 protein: CASRRDMNTEAFF
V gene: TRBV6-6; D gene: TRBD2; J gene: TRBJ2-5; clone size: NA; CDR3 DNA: TGTGCCAGCAGTCCGACTAGCGGGAGAGGACCACAAGAGACCCAGTACTTC; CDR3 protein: CASSPTSGRGPQETQYF